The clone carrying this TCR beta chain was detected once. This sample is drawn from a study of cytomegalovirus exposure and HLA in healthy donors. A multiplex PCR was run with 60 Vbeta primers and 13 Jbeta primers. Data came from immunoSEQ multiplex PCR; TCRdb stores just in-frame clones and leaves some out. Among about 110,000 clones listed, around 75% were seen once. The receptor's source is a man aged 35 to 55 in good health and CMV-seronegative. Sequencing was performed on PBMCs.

CDR3 residues: CASSPSGAGARGYTF. The CDR3 DNA reads TGTGCCAGCTCACCATCCGGAGCAGGGGCGCGGGGCTACACCTTC. The chain carries TRBV18 and TRBJ1-2; D possibly corresponds to TRBD1 (6 bases). The V end was cut by 2 bases, the J end by 8 bases, with 18 bases between. The CDR3 is 15 residues long. Germline CDR1 reads KGHSH; CDR2 reads LQKENI. The full variable domain, completed using reference TRBV18 and TRBJ1-2, is NAGVMQNPRHLVRRRGQEARLRCSPMKGHSHVYWYRQLPEEGLKFMVYLQKENIIDESGMPKERFSAEFPKEGPSILRIQQVVRGDSAAYFCASSPSGAGARGYTFGSGTRLTVV.